This T cell receptor beta chain was identified in a study of CD8 T cells in Susac syndrome. Random-hexamer reverse transcription was applied to roughly 0.5 to 1 ug RNA. Amplification of the TCR beta CDR3 was carried out by immunoSEQ multiplex PCR, which spanned a total of 54 Vbeta and 13 Jbeta segments. TCRdb re-called the immunoSEQ multiplex PCR reads through MiXCR, storing one row per CDR3 protein. The table records about 120,000 distinct CDR3 sequences, 90% to 95% of them present only once. This clonotype was recorded once. Its antigen remains unknown. General observations from the study: It was acknowledged by the study that relatively few individuals were included in its TCR sequencing and HLA analysis.

V was trimmed by 8 bases and J by 4 bases, leaving 11 bases between them. The CDR3 is 12 residues long. The V gene's germline CDR1 is SEHNR and CDR2 FQNEAQ (reference sequence). Material for sequencing was CD4+ T cells from PBMCs. This TCR derives from a human donor with multiple sclerosis. The V and J genes are TRBV7-9 and TRBJ1-1; weak D call: TRBD1 (6 bases). The CDR3 loop reads CASLDRLTEAFF. The DNA of the CDR3 is TGTGCCAGCCTGGACAGACTCACTGAAGCTTTCTTT.